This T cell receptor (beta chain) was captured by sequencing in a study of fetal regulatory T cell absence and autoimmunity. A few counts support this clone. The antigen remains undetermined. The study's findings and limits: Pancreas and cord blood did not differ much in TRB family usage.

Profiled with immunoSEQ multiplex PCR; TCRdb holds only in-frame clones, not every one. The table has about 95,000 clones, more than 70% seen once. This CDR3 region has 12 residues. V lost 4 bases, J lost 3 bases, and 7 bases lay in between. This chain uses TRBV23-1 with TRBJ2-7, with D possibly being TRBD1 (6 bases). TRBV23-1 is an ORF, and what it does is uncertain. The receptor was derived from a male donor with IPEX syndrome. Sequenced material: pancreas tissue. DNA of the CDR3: TGCGCCAGCAGTCGGGACAACTACGAGCAGTACTTC. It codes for CASSRDNYEQYF.